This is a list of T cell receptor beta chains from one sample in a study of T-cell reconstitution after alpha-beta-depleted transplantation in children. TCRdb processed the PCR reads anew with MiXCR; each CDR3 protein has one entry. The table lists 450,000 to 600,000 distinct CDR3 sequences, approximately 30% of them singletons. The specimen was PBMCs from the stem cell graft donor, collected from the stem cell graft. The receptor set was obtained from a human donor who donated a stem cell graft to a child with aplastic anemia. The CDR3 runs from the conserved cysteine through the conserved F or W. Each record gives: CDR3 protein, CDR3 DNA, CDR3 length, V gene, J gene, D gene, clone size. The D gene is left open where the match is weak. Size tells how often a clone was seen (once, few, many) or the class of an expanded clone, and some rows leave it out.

cdr3_aa: CSAVRIPGQGTQPQHF
cdr3_nt: TGCAGTGCCGTGCGTATACCGGGACAGGGTACACAGCCCCAGCATTTT
cdr3_length: 16
v_call: TRBV20-1
j_call: TRBJ1-5
d_call: TRBD1
clone_size: NA

cdr3_aa: CSVVQMNTEAFF
cdr3_nt: TGCAGCGTCGTCCAGATGAACACTGAAGCTTTCTTT
cdr3_length: 12
v_call: TRBV29-1
j_call: TRBJ1-1
d_call: NA
clone_size: NA

cdr3_aa: CSARDVWDREVDEQFF
cdr3_nt: TGCAGTGCTAGAGATGTTTGGGACAGGGAGGTGGATGAGCAGTTCTTC
cdr3_length: 16
v_call: TRBV20-1
j_call: TRBJ2-1
d_call: TRBD1
clone_size: few

cdr3_aa: CSARPTGFRGVFF
cdr3_nt: TGCAGTGCTAGACCTACAGGGTTCCGAGGGGTGTTTTTT
cdr3_length: 13
v_call: TRBV20-1
j_call: TRBJ1-4
d_call: NA
clone_size: NA

cdr3_aa: CASSYSPSYQETQYF
cdr3_nt: TGTGCCAGCAGTTACTCGCCTTCGTACCAAGAGACCCAGTACTTC
cdr3_length: 15
v_call: TRBV6-5
j_call: TRBJ2-5
d_call: NA
clone_size: NA

cdr3_aa: CASSPGVSQGSPLHF
cdr3_nt: TGTGCCAGCAGCCCGGGGGTGTCCCAAGGTTCACCCCTCCACTTT
cdr3_length: 15
v_call: TRBV7-2
j_call: TRBJ1-6
d_call: NA
clone_size: NA

cdr3_aa: CASSMGLAHYNEQFF
cdr3_nt: TGTGCCAGTAGTATGGGACTAGCTCACTACAATGAGCAGTTCTTC
cdr3_length: 15
v_call: TRBV19
j_call: TRBJ2-1
d_call: TRBD2
clone_size: NA

cdr3_aa: CASSYSKRTRGPVGETQYF
cdr3_nt: TGTGCCAGCAGTTACTCGAAGCGTACTCGAGGGCCGGTAGGAGAGACCCAGTACTTC
cdr3_length: 19
v_call: TRBV6-2/TRBV6-3
j_call: TRBJ2-5
d_call: NA
clone_size: few

cdr3_aa: CASRPTSGSPNEQFF
cdr3_nt: TGTGCCAGCAGGCCAACTAGCGGTAGCCCAAATGAGCAGTTCTTC
cdr3_length: 15
v_call: TRBV7-6
j_call: TRBJ2-1
d_call: TRBD2
clone_size: NA

cdr3_aa: CASSDGDRGATNEKLFF
cdr3_nt: TGTGCCAGCAGTGACGGGGACAGGGGGGCAACTAATGAAAAACTGTTTTTT
cdr3_length: 17
v_call: TRBV6-1
j_call: TRBJ1-4
d_call: TRBD1
clone_size: once

cdr3_aa: CASSSGPNTGGGTEAFF
cdr3_nt: TGCGCCAGCAGCTCCGGGCCCAATACAGGGGGCGGAACTGAAGCTTTCTTT
cdr3_length: 17
v_call: TRBV5-1
j_call: TRBJ1-1
d_call: TRBD1
clone_size: NA

cdr3_aa: CASSLLGTTEQYF
cdr3_nt: TGTGCCAGCAGCTTACTCGGGACTACCGAGCAGTACTTC
cdr3_length: 13
v_call: TRBV7-2
j_call: TRBJ2-7
d_call: TRBD2
clone_size: few

cdr3_aa: CAISKGVADTQYF
cdr3_nt: TGTGCCATCAGTAAGGGGGTGGCAGATACGCAGTATTTT
cdr3_length: 13
v_call: TRBV25-1
j_call: TRBJ2-3
d_call: NA
clone_size: few

cdr3_aa: CAWSVSGTWDTGELFF
cdr3_nt: TGTGCCTGGAGTGTCAGCGGGACCTGGGACACCGGGGAGCTGTTTTTT
cdr3_length: 16
v_call: TRBV30
j_call: TRBJ2-2
d_call: TRBD2
clone_size: many

cdr3_aa: CASSLITSGKGVTGELFF
cdr3_nt: TGCGCCAGCAGCTTGATAACTAGCGGGAAAGGGGTCACCGGGGAGCTGTTTTTT
cdr3_length: 18
v_call: TRBV5-1
j_call: TRBJ2-2
d_call: TRBD2
clone_size: NA

cdr3_aa: CASSFAGALADEQFF
cdr3_nt: TGTGCCAGCAGTTTCGCCGGGGCCTTGGCGGATGAGCAGTTCTTC
cdr3_length: 15
v_call: TRBV12-3/TRBV12-4
j_call: TRBJ2-1
d_call: NA
clone_size: NA

cdr3_aa: CASSYNTGFYEQYF
cdr3_nt: TGTGCCAGCAGTTACAACACAGGTTTCTACGAGCAGTACTTC
cdr3_length: 14
v_call: TRBV6-2/TRBV6-3
j_call: TRBJ2-7
d_call: NA
clone_size: NA

cdr3_aa: CSARPWQRAYNEQFF
cdr3_nt: TGCAGTGCTAGACCATGGCAGCGGGCCTACAATGAGCAGTTCTTC
cdr3_length: 15
v_call: TRBV20-1
j_call: TRBJ2-1
d_call: NA
clone_size: few

cdr3_aa: CSARGPTVNTEAFF
cdr3_nt: TGCAGTGCTAGAGGTCCCACGGTGAACACTGAAGCTTTCTTT
cdr3_length: 14
v_call: TRBV20-1
j_call: TRBJ1-1
d_call: NA
clone_size: NA

cdr3_aa: CSSRPGVEAFF
cdr3_nt: TGCAGTTCCCGCCCCGGGGTTGAAGCTTTCTTT
cdr3_length: 11
v_call: TRBV20-1
j_call: TRBJ1-1
d_call: NA
clone_size: NA

cdr3_aa: CASTLLDRSYEQYF
cdr3_nt: TGTGCCAGCACCCTTCTGGACAGATCCTACGAGCAGTACTTC
cdr3_length: 14
v_call: TRBV7-2
j_call: TRBJ2-7
d_call: NA
clone_size: many

cdr3_aa: CSDGESYNEQFF
cdr3_nt: TGCAGCGACGGGGAGTCCTACAATGAGCAGTTCTTC
cdr3_length: 12
v_call: TRBV29-1
j_call: TRBJ2-1
d_call: NA
clone_size: few

cdr3_aa: CASSRKDSNQPQHF
cdr3_nt: TGTGCCAGCAGTCGGAAAGATAGCAATCAGCCCCAGCATTTT
cdr3_length: 14
v_call: TRBV12-3/TRBV12-4
j_call: TRBJ1-5
d_call: NA
clone_size: few

cdr3_aa: CASSLMQRNEQFF
cdr3_nt: TGTGCCAGCAGCTTAATGCAGAGGAATGAGCAGTTCTTC
cdr3_length: 13
v_call: TRBV7-2
j_call: TRBJ2-1
d_call: NA
clone_size: NA

cdr3_aa: CASSQGDRGTNEKLFF
cdr3_nt: TGCGCCAGCAGCCAAGGAGACAGGGGAACTAATGAAAAACTGTTTTTT
cdr3_length: 16
v_call: TRBV4-3
j_call: TRBJ1-4
d_call: TRBD1
clone_size: NA

cdr3_aa: CSAIRTAYSYNEQFF
cdr3_nt: TGCAGTGCTATCCGGACAGCCTATTCCTACAATGAGCAGTTCTTC
cdr3_length: 15
v_call: TRBV20-1
j_call: TRBJ2-1
d_call: NA
clone_size: NA

cdr3_aa: CATSEGAAYEQYF
cdr3_nt: TGTGCCACCAGTGAGGGGGCAGCCTACGAGCAGTACTTC
cdr3_length: 13
v_call: TRBV24-1
j_call: TRBJ2-7
d_call: NA
clone_size: NA

cdr3_aa: CASSLLAGGLGEQFF
cdr3_nt: TGTGCCAGCAGTTTGCTAGCGGGAGGTCTGGGTGAGCAGTTCTTC
cdr3_length: 15
v_call: TRBV28
j_call: TRBJ2-1
d_call: TRBD2
clone_size: NA

cdr3_aa: CASSFSRQSLGAETQYF
cdr3_nt: TGTGCCAGCAGTTTTAGTAGACAGTCCTTGGGGGCAGAGACCCAGTACTTC
cdr3_length: 17
v_call: TRBV12-3/TRBV12-4
j_call: TRBJ2-5
d_call: NA
clone_size: NA

cdr3_aa: CSSGQTTDTQYF
cdr3_nt: TGCAGCTCGGGACAGACCACAGATACGCAGTATTTT
cdr3_length: 12
v_call: TRBV29-1
j_call: TRBJ2-3
d_call: TRBD1
clone_size: few

cdr3_aa: CASSLTSGKMNEQFF
cdr3_nt: TGTGCCAGCAGCCTCACTAGCGGGAAGATGAATGAGCAGTTCTTC
cdr3_length: 15
v_call: TRBV7-6
j_call: TRBJ2-1
d_call: TRBD2
clone_size: NA

cdr3_aa: CASRGTNTGELFF
cdr3_nt: TGTGCCAGCAGGGGAACGAACACCGGGGAGCTGTTTTTT
cdr3_length: 13
v_call: TRBV7-2
j_call: TRBJ2-2
d_call: NA
clone_size: few

cdr3_aa: CASTPASGAYNEQFF
cdr3_nt: TGCGCCAGCACCCCTGCGAGCGGGGCGTACAATGAGCAGTTCTTC
cdr3_length: 15
v_call: TRBV5-1
j_call: TRBJ2-1
d_call: TRBD2
clone_size: few

cdr3_aa: CSVRSEPLVQETQYF
cdr3_nt: TGCAGCGTCCGATCGGAACCCCTGGTGCAGGAGACCCAGTACTTC
cdr3_length: 15
v_call: TRBV29-1
j_call: TRBJ2-5
d_call: NA
clone_size: NA

cdr3_aa: CASSRRTEGSGNTIYF
cdr3_nt: TGTGCCAGCAGCCGCCGGACGGAAGGCTCTGGAAACACCATATATTTT
cdr3_length: 16
v_call: TRBV7-2
j_call: TRBJ1-3
d_call: NA
clone_size: few

cdr3_aa: CASSFGTGGSGYTF
cdr3_nt: TGTGCCAGCAGTTTCGGTACAGGGGGTTCTGGCTACACCTTC
cdr3_length: 14
v_call: TRBV12-3/TRBV12-4
j_call: TRBJ1-2
d_call: TRBD1
clone_size: NA

cdr3_aa: CASSVFSRTSGSYEQFF
cdr3_nt: TGTGCCAGCAGCGTATTCTCCAGGACTAGCGGGAGCTATGAGCAGTTCTTC
cdr3_length: 17
v_call: TRBV6-1
j_call: TRBJ2-1
d_call: TRBD2
clone_size: few

cdr3_aa: CASSIGGSYYNEQFF
cdr3_nt: TGTGCCAGTAGTATAGGGGGCAGCTACTACAATGAGCAGTTCTTC
cdr3_length: 15
v_call: TRBV19
j_call: TRBJ2-1
d_call: NA
clone_size: once

cdr3_aa: CATSDLFGGGSGDEQFF
cdr3_nt: TGTGCCACCAGTGATTTGTTCGGGGGAGGATCGGGCGATGAGCAGTTCTTC
cdr3_length: 17
v_call: TRBV24-1
j_call: TRBJ2-1
d_call: NA
clone_size: NA

cdr3_aa: CSAGQVLSVLEHEQYF
cdr3_nt: TGCAGTGCGGGACAAGTACTAAGCGTCTTGGAACACGAGCAGTACTTC
cdr3_length: 16
v_call: TRBV20-1
j_call: TRBJ2-7
d_call: NA
clone_size: few

cdr3_aa: CATSDALGNTEAFF
cdr3_nt: TGTGCCACCAGTGACGCTCTCGGAAACACTGAAGCTTTCTTT
cdr3_length: 14
v_call: TRBV24-1
j_call: TRBJ1-1
d_call: NA
clone_size: NA

cdr3_aa: CASSQYSGRNEQFF
cdr3_nt: TGTGCCAGCAGCCAATATAGCGGGAGAAATGAGCAGTTCTTC
cdr3_length: 14
v_call: TRBV14
j_call: TRBJ2-1
d_call: TRBD2
clone_size: NA

cdr3_aa: CASSHGGIQYF
cdr3_nt: TGTGCCAGCAGCCACGGAGGCATTCAGTACTTC
cdr3_length: 11
v_call: TRBV7-8
j_call: TRBJ2-4
d_call: NA
clone_size: few

cdr3_aa: CASSEGARYGYTF
cdr3_nt: TGTGCCAGCAGTGAGGGGGCGCGCTATGGCTACACCTTC
cdr3_length: 13
v_call: TRBV6-1
j_call: TRBJ1-2
d_call: NA
clone_size: few

cdr3_aa: CASSLFSVGAGELFF
cdr3_nt: TGTGCCAGCAGTTTATTCTCTGTGGGGGCCGGGGAGCTGTTTTTT
cdr3_length: 15
v_call: TRBV27
j_call: TRBJ2-2
d_call: NA
clone_size: NA

cdr3_aa: CSASARRGRDTQYF
cdr3_nt: TGCAGTGCTAGCGCCCGTCGGGGAAGAGATACGCAGTATTTT
cdr3_length: 14
v_call: TRBV20-1
j_call: TRBJ2-3
d_call: NA
clone_size: few

cdr3_aa: CASSPSDSLAKNIQYF
cdr3_nt: TGTGCCAGCTCACCATCCGACAGCCTAGCCAAAAACATTCAGTACTTC
cdr3_length: 16
v_call: TRBV18
j_call: TRBJ2-4
d_call: NA
clone_size: once

cdr3_aa: CASSSLSSAGDEQYF
cdr3_nt: TGTGCCAGCAGCTCCCTTTCCTCGGCAGGGGACGAGCAGTACTTC
cdr3_length: 15
v_call: TRBV7-2
j_call: TRBJ2-7
d_call: NA
clone_size: NA

cdr3_aa: CSVGQGYQPQHF
cdr3_nt: TGCAGCGTTGGACAGGGATATCAGCCCCAGCATTTT
cdr3_length: 12
v_call: TRBV29-1
j_call: TRBJ1-5
d_call: TRBD1
clone_size: NA

cdr3_aa: CSAPDPPTETQYF
cdr3_nt: TGCAGCGCTCCGGACCCACCAACCGAGACCCAGTACTTC
cdr3_length: 13
v_call: TRBV29-1
j_call: TRBJ2-5
d_call: NA
clone_size: few

cdr3_aa: CASSQTAGGPYTGELFF
cdr3_nt: TGCGCCAGCAGCCAGACGGCCGGGGGGCCTTACACCGGGGAGCTGTTTTTT
cdr3_length: 17
v_call: TRBV4-3
j_call: TRBJ2-2
d_call: NA
clone_size: few

cdr3_aa: CSARAAGSNTQYF
cdr3_nt: TGCAGTGCTAGAGCGGCGGGAAGCAATACGCAGTATTTT
cdr3_length: 13
v_call: TRBV20-1
j_call: TRBJ2-3
d_call: NA
clone_size: NA

cdr3_aa: CAISGTDRPPLHF
cdr3_nt: TGTGCCATCAGTGGAACGGACAGGCCGCCCCTCCACTTT
cdr3_length: 13
v_call: TRBV10-3
j_call: TRBJ1-6
d_call: TRBD1
clone_size: NA

cdr3_aa: CAISDYAAGQETQYF
cdr3_nt: TGTGCCATCAGTGATTACGCAGCGGGCCAAGAGACCCAGTACTTC
cdr3_length: 15
v_call: TRBV10-3
j_call: TRBJ2-5
d_call: NA
clone_size: few

cdr3_aa: CASSGGRGNTEAFF
cdr3_nt: TGTGCCAGCAGTGGGGGACGGGGGAACACTGAAGCTTTCTTT
cdr3_length: 14
v_call: TRBV27
j_call: TRBJ1-1
d_call: NA
clone_size: NA

cdr3_aa: CASSPGQGGRGYF
cdr3_nt: TGTGCCAGCAGTCCCGGACAGGGGGGGAGAGGGTATTTT
cdr3_length: 13
v_call: TRBV28
j_call: TRBJ2-3
d_call: TRBD1
clone_size: NA

cdr3_aa: CASSLTAVGGYQPQHF
cdr3_nt: TGTGCCAGCAGCCTTACAGCGGTGGGGGGCTATCAGCCCCAGCATTTT
cdr3_length: 16
v_call: TRBV7-2
j_call: TRBJ1-5
d_call: NA
clone_size: NA